Each of the 18 T cell receptor beta chains below was sequenced from the same sample in a study of patients and donors after allogeneic stem cell transplantation. One entry per CDR3 protein, called by TCRdb with MiXCR from the RT-PCR reads. The repertoire holds 160,000 or so distinct CDR3 sequences, approximately 24% seen once, with roughly 25% in the top ten. The sample comprised blood, either unsorted or a sorted T cell fraction (not recorded which). The receptors shown here come from a human donor who was either an allogeneic HSCT recipient or a stem cell or donor lymphocyte infusion donor (not recorded which). It is not recorded whose cells these are; they may come from a transplant donor.

This rearrangement joins TRBV5-5 to TRBJ1-5; D call uncertain. The CDR3 is made up of 8 amino acids. Trimming pared 4 bases from V and 11 bases from J, leaving 1 base between. The germline V gene encodes CDR1 SGHKS and CDR2 YYEKEE (reference sequence). CDR3 coding DNA: TGTGCCAGCAGCACCCAGCATTTT. It translates to CASSTQHF.

V is TRBV30 and J is TRBJ1-1; no firm D call. The germline gives CDR1 GTSNPN, CDR2 SVGIG (reference sequence). V was clipped by 0 bases and J by 5 bases, with 7 bases between them. There are 12 residues in the CDR3. In DNA, the CDR3 is TGTGCCTGGAGTGTAACGGGTACTGAAGCTTTCTTT. It specifies CAWSVTGTEAFF.

The chain carries TRBV27 and TRBJ1-6; 11 nucleotides agree with TRBD1. The CDR3 has 17 amino acids. CDR1 MNHEY and CDR2 SMNVEV come from the germline V gene (reference sequence). Losses at the gene ends were 4 bases for V and 1 base for J; bases not matched to a gene: 3. For the CDR3, the DNA is TGTGCCAGCAGTTGGACAGGGGGCCTTTCCTATAATTCACCCCTCCACTTT. It specifies CASSWTGGLSYNSPLHF.

This clonotype turned up a few times. The chain has TRBV20-1 and TRBJ2-1, with 7 bases fitting TRBD1. From germline, CDR1 is DFQATT and CDR2 SNEGSKA (reference sequence). The V gene end was trimmed by 7 bases and the J gene end by 3 bases; junction bases not matched to a gene: 9. The CDR3 covers 14 residues. The CDR3 DNA follows: TGCAGTGGACACATGCAGGGGGTCTACAATGAGCAGTTCTTC. It codes for CSGHMQGVYNEQFF.

This chain uses TRBV29-1 with TRBJ2-3, with TRBD2 identical over 9 bases. CDR3 length equals 14 residues. The ends lost 6 bases at V and 0 bases at J; junction bases unmatched: 4. The germline gives CDR1 SQVTM, CDR2 ANQGSEA. This chain's CDR3 is CSVDTSGSTDTQYF. The CDR3 coding sequence is TGCAGCGTCGATACTAGCGGGAGCACAGATACGCAGTATTTT.

The J gene is TRBJ2-1, the V gene TRBV28; a weak D match, TRBD2 (6 bases). The CDR3 has 15 residues. Germline assignment: CDR1 MDHEN and CDR2 SYDVKM. V lost 5 bases to trimming and J lost 1 base, with 12 bases between them. In DNA form, the CDR3 reads TGTGCCAGCAGTCGAGTAGCGGCATCCTACAATGAGCAGTTCTTC. Its translation is CASSRVAASYNEQFF.

The chain links TRBV3-1 to TRBJ2-7; perhaps TRBD2 as D (5 bases). Per the germline V gene, CDR1 is LGHDT and CDR2 is YNNKEL (reference sequence). With 3 bases removed from V and 5 bases from J, the gap between germline ends came to 11 bases. This CDR3 is 13 amino acids long. The CDR3 coding sequence is TGTGCCAGCAGCCATCGGACTCTCAACGAGCAGTACTTC. As protein: CASSHRTLNEQYF.

This clonotype was counted only a few times. This sequence joins TRBV6-5 and TRBJ2-3; TRBD1 matches at 7 bases. Germline CDR1 MNHEY, CDR2 SVGAGI. The junction had 6 bases not matched to a gene; V was cut back by 0 bases and J by 0 bases. CDR3 length equals 17 residues. CDR3 residues: CASSYSPGQPSTDTQYF. For the CDR3, the DNA is TGTGCCAGCAGTTACTCGCCGGGACAGCCTAGCACAGATACGCAGTATTTT.

The genes are TRBV20-1 and TRBJ2-5; TRBD2 matches at 7 bases. The CDR3 spans 16 residues. The germline V gene has CDR1 DFQATT and CDR2 SNEGSKA (reference sequence). The V segment lost 0 bases and the J segment 1 base; nucleotides outside the gene matches: 8. This CDR3 reads CSARDPGRLAQETQYF. In DNA form, the CDR3 reads TGCAGTGCTAGAGATCCGGGTCGACTAGCCCAAGAGACCCAGTACTTC.

This clonotype was counted only a few times. The chain employs TRBV12-3 or TRBV12-4 and TRBJ1-2; D is undetermined. The CDR3 sequence is 11 residues long. Trimming stripped 5 bases from V and 2 bases from J, with 3 bases between. The CDR3 bases are TGTGCCAGCAGTCGAAACTATGGCTACACCTTC. This gives the protein CASSRNYGYTF.

V gene TRBV9 combines with J gene TRBJ1-1; D is ambiguous. Germline V gene data show CDR1 as SGDLS and CDR2 as YYNGEE. This CDR3 spans 14 amino acids. V gave up 3 bases and J gave up 0 bases, with 9 bases separating them. The CDR3 DNA follows: TGTGCCAGCAGCGGAGCTACGATGAACACTGAAGCTTTCTTT. Protein sequence: CASSGATMNTEAFF. Based on the CDR3 plus reference TRBV9 and TRBJ1-1, the full variable domain is DSGVTQTPKHLITATGQRVTLRCSPRSGDLSVYWYQQSLDQGLQFLIQYYNGEERAKGNILERFSAQQFPDLHSELNLSSLELGDSALYFCASSGATMNTEAFFGQGTRLTVV.

The sample holds a few counts of this clonotype. The genes are TRBV7-6 and TRBJ1-1; D uncertain. CDR3 size: 13 residues. V lost 5 bases and J lost 8, with 15 bases in between. Germline CDR1 SGHVS, CDR2 FNYEAQ. In DNA, the CDR3 is TGTGCCAGCAGCCCGAGATTTGAAAGGGAAGCTTTCTTT. Residues: CASSPRFEREAFF. The complete variable domain, with remaining parts taken from reference TRBV7-6 and TRBJ1-1, reads GAGVSQSPRYKVTKRGQDVALRCDPISGHVSLYWYRQALGQGPEFLTYFNYEAQQDKSGLPNDRFSAERPEGSISTLTIQRTEQRDSAMYRCASSPRFEREAFFGQGTRLTVV.

Written as DNA, the CDR3 is TGTGCCCTCCATGAGCAGTTCTTC. This translates into CALHEQFF. This chain joins TRBV30 and TRBJ2-1; no definite D call. The germline V gene encodes CDR1 GTSNPN and CDR2 SVGIG (reference sequence). Trimming pared 8 bases from V and 8 bases from J, leaving 4 bases between. There are 8 residues in the CDR3.

Only a few counts were recorded for this clonotype. This chain joins TRBV2 and TRBJ2-7, with D hard to call. CDR1 SNHLY and CDR2 FYNNEI come from the germline V gene. V lost 3 bases, J lost 5 bases, and 11 bases lay in between. This CDR3 contains 13 residues. CDR3 amino acids: CASSEPAIDEQYF. CDR3 coding DNA: TGTGCCAGCAGTGAGCCAGCGATCGACGAGCAGTACTTC.

This chain uses TRBV3-1 with TRBJ2-5; D is perhaps TRBD2 (6 bases). The CDR3 length is 14 residues. The germline gives CDR1 LGHDT, CDR2 YNNKEL (reference sequence). Trimming took 4 bases from V and 0 from J, leaving 9 bases between them. CDR3 in DNA: TGTGCCAGCAGCCGCCGGGACTACCAAGAGACCCAGTACTTC. Translated, it gives CASSRRDYQETQYF.

In its sample, this clonotype was seen a few times. The chain uses TRBV29-1 and TRBJ2-1, with a weak D call TRBD2 (6 bases). CDR1 is SQVTM, CDR2 ANQGSEA, per germline. The CDR3 spans 15 residues. V was shortened by 6 bases and J by 1 base, with 16 bases between the two germline ends. In DNA, the CDR3 is TGCAGCGTCCGAGGGGTGGAGGGGTCCTACAATGAGCAGTTCTTC. It yields the protein CSVRGVEGSYNEQFF.

The sample holds a few counts of this clonotype. The chain joins TRBV9 to TRBJ1-1; D might be TRBD1 (6 bases). CDR1 is SGDLS, CDR2 YYNGEE, per germline. The ends were cut back, 4 bases at V and 6 bases at J, with 7 bases in the middle. The CDR3 totals 11 residues. The CDR3, as DNA: TGTGCCAGCAGCAGGGGGGCTGAAGCTTTCTTT. This gives the protein CASSRGAEAFF. The full variable domain, its missing parts supplied by reference TRBV9 and TRBJ1-1, is DSGVTQTPKHLITATGQRVTLRCSPRSGDLSVYWYQQSLDQGLQFLIQYYNGEERAKGNILERFSAQQFPDLHSELNLSSLELGDSALYFCASSRGAEAFFGQGTRLTVV.

The chain uses TRBV19 and TRBJ1-6; TRBD1 aligns across 8 bases. The CDR3 totals 16 residues. J gave up 3 bases and V 4 bases, and 5 bases lay outside the gene matches. Germline CDR1 is LNHDA and CDR2 is SQIVND (reference sequence). The CDR3 spells CASSTRTGYYNSPLHF. The CDR3, as DNA: TGTGCCAGTAGTACCCGGACAGGGTACTATAATTCACCCCTCCACTTT.